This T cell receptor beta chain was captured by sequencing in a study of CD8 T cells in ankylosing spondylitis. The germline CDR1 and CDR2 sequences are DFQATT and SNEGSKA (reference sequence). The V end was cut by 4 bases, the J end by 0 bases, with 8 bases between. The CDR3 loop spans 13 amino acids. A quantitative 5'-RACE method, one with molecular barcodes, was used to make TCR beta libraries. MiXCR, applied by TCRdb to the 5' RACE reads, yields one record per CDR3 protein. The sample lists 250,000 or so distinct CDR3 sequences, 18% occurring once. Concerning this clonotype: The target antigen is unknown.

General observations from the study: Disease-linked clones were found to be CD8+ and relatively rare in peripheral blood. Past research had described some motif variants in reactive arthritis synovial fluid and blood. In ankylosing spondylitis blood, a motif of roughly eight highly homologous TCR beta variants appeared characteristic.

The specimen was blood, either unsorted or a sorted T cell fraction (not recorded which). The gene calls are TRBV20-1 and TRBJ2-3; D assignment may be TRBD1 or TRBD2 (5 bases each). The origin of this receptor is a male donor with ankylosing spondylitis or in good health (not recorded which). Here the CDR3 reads CSATRDSTDTQYF. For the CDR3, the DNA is TGCAGTGCTACCCGGGACAGCACAGATACGCAGTATTTT.